This TCR beta chain was documented in a study of long-term antiretroviral therapy in people with HIV. Version v3.0 of the immunoSEQ assay ran at survey level. This table comes from immunoSEQ multiplex PCR, and its TCRdb copy is limited to in-frame clones, with some not included. This table holds 35,000 or so clones, roughly 80% found once. The study's findings and limits: Clones that had undergone expansion before ART dominated the repertoire at all time points.

The CDR3 has 16 amino acids. Germline trimming cut 2 bases from V and 2 bases from J; bases unmatched to any gene: 4. Germline V lookup: CDR1 SGHNT, CDR2 YYREEE (reference sequence). Sampling of each donor yielded at least one pre-ART PBMC sample and at least two post-ART PBMC samples. Participants with HIV, all of them, were treated in the United States. This clone was seen more than once but under ten times. What it recognizes is unknown. The receptor comes from a woman aged 50 to 60 with HIV. The sequencing used unsorted PBMCs, collected 2 years after starting antiretroviral therapy. V gene TRBV5-4 combines with J gene TRBJ2-3, with 11 bases aligning to TRBD2. The CDR3 region has the DNA TGTGCCAGCAGCTTAGGGACTAGCGGTTTCACAGATACGCAGTATTTT. Its translation is CASSLGTSGFTDTQYF.